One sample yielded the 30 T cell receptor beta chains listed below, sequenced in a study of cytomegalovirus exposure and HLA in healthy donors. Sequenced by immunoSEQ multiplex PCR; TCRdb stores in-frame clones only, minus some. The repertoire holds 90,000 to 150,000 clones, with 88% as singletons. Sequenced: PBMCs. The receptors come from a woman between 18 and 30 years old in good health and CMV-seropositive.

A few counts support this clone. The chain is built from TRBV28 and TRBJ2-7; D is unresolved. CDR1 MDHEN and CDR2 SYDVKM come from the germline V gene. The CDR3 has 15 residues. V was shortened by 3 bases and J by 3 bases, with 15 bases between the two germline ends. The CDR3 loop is CASSFPSKRNYEQYF. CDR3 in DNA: TGTGCCAGCAGTTTTCCCTCAAAGAGGAACTACGAGCAGTACTTC.

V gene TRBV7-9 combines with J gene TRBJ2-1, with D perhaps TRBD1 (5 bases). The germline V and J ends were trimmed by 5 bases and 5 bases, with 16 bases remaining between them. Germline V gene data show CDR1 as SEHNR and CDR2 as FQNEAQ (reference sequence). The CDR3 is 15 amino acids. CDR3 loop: CASSPRLSGNNEQFF. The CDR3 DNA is TGTGCCAGCAGCCCTCGGTTGTCAGGGAACAATGAGCAGTTCTTC.

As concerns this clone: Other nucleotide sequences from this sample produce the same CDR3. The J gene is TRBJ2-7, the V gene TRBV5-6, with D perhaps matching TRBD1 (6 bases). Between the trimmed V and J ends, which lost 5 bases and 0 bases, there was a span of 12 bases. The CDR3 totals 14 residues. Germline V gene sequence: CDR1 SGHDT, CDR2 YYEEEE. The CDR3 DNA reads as TGTGCCAGCAGACCCGACAGGTACTCCTACGAGCAGTACTTC. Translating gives CASRPDRYSYEQYF.

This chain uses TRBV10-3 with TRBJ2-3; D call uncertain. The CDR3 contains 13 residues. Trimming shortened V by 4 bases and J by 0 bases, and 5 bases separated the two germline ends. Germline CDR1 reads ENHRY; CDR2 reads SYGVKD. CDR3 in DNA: TGTGCCATCAGTGCAGGCAGCACAGATACGCAGTATTTT. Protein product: CAISAGSTDTQYF.

This CDR3 reads CSVISGFNSYEQYF. The CDR3 DNA reads as TGCAGCGTTATAAGCGGGTTTAACTCCTACGAGCAGTACTTC. This chain links TRBV29-1 with TRBJ2-7; D possibly corresponds to TRBD2 (6 bases). The CDR3 contains 14 residues. The germline CDR1 and CDR2 sequences are SQVTM and ANQGSEA. V gave up 5 bases and J gave up 0 bases, with 14 bases separating them.

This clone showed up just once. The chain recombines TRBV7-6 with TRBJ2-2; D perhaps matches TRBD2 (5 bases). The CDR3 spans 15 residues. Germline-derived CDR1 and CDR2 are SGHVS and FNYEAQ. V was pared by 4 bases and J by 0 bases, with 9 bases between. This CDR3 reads CASSYTGANTGELFF. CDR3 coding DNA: TGTGCCAGCAGCTACACCGGGGCGAACACCGGGGAGCTGTTTTTT.

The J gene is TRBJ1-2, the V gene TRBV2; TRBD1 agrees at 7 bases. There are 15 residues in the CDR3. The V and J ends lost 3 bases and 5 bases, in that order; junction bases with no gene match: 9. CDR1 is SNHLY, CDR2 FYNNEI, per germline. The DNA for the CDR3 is TGTGCCAGCAGTGACCTGACAGGGAGAGGATATGGCTACACCTTC. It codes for CASSDLTGRGYGYTF.

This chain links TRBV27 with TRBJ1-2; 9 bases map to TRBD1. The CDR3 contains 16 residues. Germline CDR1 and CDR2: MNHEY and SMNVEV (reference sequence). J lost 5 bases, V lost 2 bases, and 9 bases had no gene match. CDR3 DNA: TGTGCCAGCAGTTTAACCAGGGACAGGGAGAGTTATGGCTACACCTTC. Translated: CASSLTRDRESYGYTF.

CDR3: CASRRTVTNTGELFF. The CDR3 bases are TGTGCCAGCAGAAGGACTGTTACGAACACCGGGGAGCTGTTTTTT. The chain uses TRBV6-5 and TRBJ2-2, with a weak D call TRBD2 (5 bases). V lost 6 bases and J 0 bases, leaving 11 bases between the germline ends. Germline CDR1 reads MNHEY; CDR2 reads SVGAGI. This CDR3 has 15 residues.

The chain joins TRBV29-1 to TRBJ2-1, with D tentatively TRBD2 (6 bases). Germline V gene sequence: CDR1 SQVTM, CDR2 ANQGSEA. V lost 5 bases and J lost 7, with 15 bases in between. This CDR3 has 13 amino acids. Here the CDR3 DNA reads TGCAGCGTTTTAACTTTAGCGGAGAATGAGCAGTTCTTC. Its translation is CSVLTLAENEQFF.

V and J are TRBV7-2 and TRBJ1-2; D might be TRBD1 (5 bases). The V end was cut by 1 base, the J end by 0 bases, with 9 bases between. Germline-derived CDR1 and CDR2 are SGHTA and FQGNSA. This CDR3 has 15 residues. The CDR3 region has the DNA TGTGCCAGCAGCTTAGAAGGGGCCGCTAACTATGGCTACACCTTC. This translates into CASSLEGAANYGYTF. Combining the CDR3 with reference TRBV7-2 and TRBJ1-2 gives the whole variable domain GAGVSQSPSNKVTEKGKDVELRCDPISGHTALYWYRQSLGQGLEFLIYFQGNSAPDKSGLPSDRFSAERTGGSVSTLTIQRTQQEDSAVYLCASSLEGAANYGYTFGSGTRLTVV.

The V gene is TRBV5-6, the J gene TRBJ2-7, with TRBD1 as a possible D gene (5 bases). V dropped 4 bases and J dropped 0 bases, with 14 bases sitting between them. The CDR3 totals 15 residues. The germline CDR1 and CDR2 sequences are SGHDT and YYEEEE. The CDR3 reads CASSPKTDSSYEQYF. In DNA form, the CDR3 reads TGTGCCAGCAGCCCGAAGACAGATAGCTCCTACGAGCAGTACTTC.

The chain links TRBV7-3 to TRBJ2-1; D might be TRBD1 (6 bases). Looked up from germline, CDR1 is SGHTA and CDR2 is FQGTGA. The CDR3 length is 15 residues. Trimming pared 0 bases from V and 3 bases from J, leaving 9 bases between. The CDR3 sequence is CASSLTRDIYNEQFF. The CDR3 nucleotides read TGTGCCAGCAGCTTAACTCGGGACATCTACAATGAGCAGTTCTTC.

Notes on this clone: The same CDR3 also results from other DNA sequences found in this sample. This CDR3 is CASSSGQGGNYGYTF. The CDR3, as DNA: TGCGCCAGCAGCTCTGGACAGGGGGGAAACTATGGCTACACCTTC. The rearrangement joins TRBV5-1 to TRBJ1-2; the match to TRBD1 covers 10 bases. CDR1 is SGHRS, CDR2 YFSETQ, per germline. CDR3 length equals 15 residues. Trimming took 3 bases from V and 2 from J; bases not matched to a gene: 4.

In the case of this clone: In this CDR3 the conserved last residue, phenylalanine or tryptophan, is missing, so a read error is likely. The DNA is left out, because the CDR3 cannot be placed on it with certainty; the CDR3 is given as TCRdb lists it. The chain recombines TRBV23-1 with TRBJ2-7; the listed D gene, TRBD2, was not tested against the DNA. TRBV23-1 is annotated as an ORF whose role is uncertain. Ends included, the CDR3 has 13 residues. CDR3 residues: CASSHSSLQGGEI.

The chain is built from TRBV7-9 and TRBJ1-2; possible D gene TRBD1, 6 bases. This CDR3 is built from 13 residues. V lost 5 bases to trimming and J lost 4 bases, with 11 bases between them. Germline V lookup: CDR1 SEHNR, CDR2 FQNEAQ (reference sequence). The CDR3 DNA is TGTGCCAGCAGCCTGGACAGTATCTATGGCTACACCTTC. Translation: CASSLDSIYGYTF.

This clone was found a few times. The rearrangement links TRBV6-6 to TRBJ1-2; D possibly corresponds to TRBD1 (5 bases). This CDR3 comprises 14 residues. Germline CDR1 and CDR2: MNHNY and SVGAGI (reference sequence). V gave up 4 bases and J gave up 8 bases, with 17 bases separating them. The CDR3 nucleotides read TGTGCCAGCAGTTCCCCTACGACAGAGTCGGGCTACACCTTC. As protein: CASSSPTTESGYTF.

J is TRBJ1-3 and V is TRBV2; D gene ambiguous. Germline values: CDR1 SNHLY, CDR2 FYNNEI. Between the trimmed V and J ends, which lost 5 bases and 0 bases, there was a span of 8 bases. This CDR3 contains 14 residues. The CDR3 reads CASSLKHSGNTIYF. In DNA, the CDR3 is TGTGCCAGCAGTCTCAAACACTCTGGAAACACCATATATTTT.

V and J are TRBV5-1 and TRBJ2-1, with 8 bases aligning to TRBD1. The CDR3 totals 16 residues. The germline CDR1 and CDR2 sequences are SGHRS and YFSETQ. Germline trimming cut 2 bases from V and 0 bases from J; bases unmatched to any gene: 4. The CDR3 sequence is CASSFRQGSSYNEQFF. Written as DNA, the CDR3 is TGCGCCAGCAGCTTCCGACAGGGGAGCTCCTACAATGAGCAGTTCTTC.

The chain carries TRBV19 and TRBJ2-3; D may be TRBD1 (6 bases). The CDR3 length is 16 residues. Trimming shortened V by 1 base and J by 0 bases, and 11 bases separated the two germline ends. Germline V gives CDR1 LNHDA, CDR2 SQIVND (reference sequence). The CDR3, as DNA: TGTGCCAGTAGTATAGCAGGCAGGGGTAGCACAGATACGCAGTATTTT. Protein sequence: CASSIAGRGSTDTQYF.

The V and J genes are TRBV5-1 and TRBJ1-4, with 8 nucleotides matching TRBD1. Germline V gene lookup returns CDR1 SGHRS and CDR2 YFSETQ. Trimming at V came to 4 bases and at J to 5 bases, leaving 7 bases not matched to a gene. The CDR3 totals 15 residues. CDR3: CASSANQGANEKLFF. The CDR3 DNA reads TGCGCCAGCAGCGCTAATCAGGGGGCCAATGAAAAACTGTTTTTT.

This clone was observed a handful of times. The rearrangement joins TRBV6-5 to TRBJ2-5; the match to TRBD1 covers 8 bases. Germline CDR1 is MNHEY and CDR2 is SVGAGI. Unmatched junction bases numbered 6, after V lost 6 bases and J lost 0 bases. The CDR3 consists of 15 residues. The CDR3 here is CASRPGGGHQETQYF. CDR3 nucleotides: TGTGCCAGCAGGCCAGGGGGCGGACACCAAGAGACCCAGTACTTC.

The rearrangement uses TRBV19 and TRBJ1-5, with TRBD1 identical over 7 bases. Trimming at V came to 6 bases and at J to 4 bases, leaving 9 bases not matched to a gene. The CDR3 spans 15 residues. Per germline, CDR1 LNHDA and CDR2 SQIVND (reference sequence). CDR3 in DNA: TGTGCCAGTAGCGATGGACAGGCAAGTAATCAGCCCCAGCATTTT. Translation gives CASSDGQASNQPQHF.

The CDR3, as DNA: TGTGCCAGCAGTGTACTAGGAAATCCCACAGATACGCAGTATTTT. Translated, it gives CASSVLGNPTDTQYF. This sequence joins TRBV6-1 and TRBJ2-3; TRBD2 is a possible D gene (5 bases). Germline V gene sequence: CDR1 MNHNS, CDR2 SASEGT. Trimming left V 4 bases short and J 2 bases short, with 13 bases between. This CDR3 is built from 15 residues.

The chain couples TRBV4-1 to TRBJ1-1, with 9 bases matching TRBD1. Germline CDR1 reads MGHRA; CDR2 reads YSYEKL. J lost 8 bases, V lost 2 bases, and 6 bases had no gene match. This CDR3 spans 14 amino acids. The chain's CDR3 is CASSQSSGQGEAFF. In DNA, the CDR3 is TGCGCCAGCAGCCAATCAAGCGGACAGGGGGAAGCTTTCTTT.

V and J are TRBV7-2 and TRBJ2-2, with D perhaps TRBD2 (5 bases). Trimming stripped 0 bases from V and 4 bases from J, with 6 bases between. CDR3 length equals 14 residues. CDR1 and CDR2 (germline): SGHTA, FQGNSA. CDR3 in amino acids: CASSLARVTGELFF. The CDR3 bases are TGTGCCAGCAGCTTAGCGAGGGTCACCGGGGAGCTGTTTTTT. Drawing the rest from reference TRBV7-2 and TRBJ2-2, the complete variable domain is GAGVSQSPSNKVTEKGKDVELRCDPISGHTALYWYRQSLGQGLEFLIYFQGNSAPDKSGLPSDRFSAERTGGSVSTLTIQRTQQEDSAVYLCASSLARVTGELFFGEGSRLTVL.

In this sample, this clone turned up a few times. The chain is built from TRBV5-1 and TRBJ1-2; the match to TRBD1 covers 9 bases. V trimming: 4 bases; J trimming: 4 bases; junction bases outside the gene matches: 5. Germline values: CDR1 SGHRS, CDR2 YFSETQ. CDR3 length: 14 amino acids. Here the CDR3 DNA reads TGCGCCAGCAGCCTCACAGGGGGCAGCTATGGCTACACCTTC. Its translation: CASSLTGGSYGYTF.

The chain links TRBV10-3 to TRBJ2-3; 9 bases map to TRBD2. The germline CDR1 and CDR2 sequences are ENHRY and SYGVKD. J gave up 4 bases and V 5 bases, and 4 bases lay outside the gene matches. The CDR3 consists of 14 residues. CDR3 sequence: CAISRGGASDTQYF. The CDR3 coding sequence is TGTGCCATCAGTCGCGGGGGGGCATCAGATACGCAGTATTTT.

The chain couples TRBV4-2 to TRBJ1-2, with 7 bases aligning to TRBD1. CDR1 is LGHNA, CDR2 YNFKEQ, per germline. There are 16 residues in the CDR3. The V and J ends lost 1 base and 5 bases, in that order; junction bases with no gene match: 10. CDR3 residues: CASSQGVGTVGYGYTF. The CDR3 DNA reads TGTGCCAGCAGCCAAGGGGTAGGGACAGTAGGGTATGGCTACACCTTC.

The CDR3 DNA sequence: TGCGCCAGCAGCTTGGACAGGGGCGGTGGTGGCTACACCTTC. It yields the protein CASSLDRGGGGYTF. The chain is built from TRBV5-1 and TRBJ1-2; the match to TRBD1 covers 7 bases. Germline V gene data show CDR1 as SGHRS and CDR2 as YFSETQ. The ends lost 0 bases at V and 7 bases at J; junction bases unmatched: 6. The CDR3 runs to 14 residues.